This T cell receptor (beta chain) was documented in a study of identical twins. TCRdb processed the 5' RACE reads anew with MiXCR; each CDR3 protein has one entry. The sample yields 600,000 to 850,000 distinct CDR3 sequences, 15% to 20% seen once. V shed 0 bases and J 7 bases; nucleotides not matched to a gene: 7. This CDR3 is 14 amino acids long. CDR1 SGHKS and CDR2 YYEKEE come from the germline V gene (reference sequence). Findings and caveats of the study: Fewer insertions marked abundant cord blood beta clonotypes; young adult naive trended weakly, memory not at all. The analysis was cross-sectional rather than longitudinal within donors.

There are a few counts of this clonotype. Its cognate antigen is unknown. These data were also filed under a second study, of T cells expressing NK-cell markers.

The TCR comes from a woman younger than 35 in good health. The specimen was PBMCs. V usage is TRBV5-5 and J usage is TRBJ2-7, with 7 bases matching TRBD1. The CDR3: CASSLGQGGWEQYF. The CDR3 DNA follows: TGTGCCAGCAGCTTGGGACAGGGTGGATGGGAGCAGTACTTC.